The 18 T cell receptor beta chains in this list originate from one sample, sequenced in a study of blood T cell repertoires in COVID-19. Libraries were prepared by immunoSEQ multiplex PCR; TCRdb keeps only in-frame clonotypes and omits some of them. The sample records around 81,000 clones, around nine tenths being singletons. The sequencing input was peripheral blood. Receptors originate from an older woman with acute or convalescent COVID-19.

The chain uses TRBV6-2 or TRBV6-3 and TRBJ1-3; D gene unclear. Between the trimmed V and J ends, which lost 6 bases and 8 bases, there was a span of 11 bases. Germline loops: CDR1 MNHEY, CDR2 SVGEGT. The CDR3 spans 12 residues. DNA for the CDR3: TGTGCCAGCAGCATAAACGGGGACACCATATATTTT. Protein product: CASSINGDTIYF.

The chain links TRBV6-2 or TRBV6-3 to TRBJ2-5; TRBD2 might be the D (6 bases). Germline assignment: CDR1 MNHEY and CDR2 SVGEGT. The V end was cut by 4 bases, the J end by 1 base, with 10 bases between. The CDR3 totals 14 residues. Written as DNA, the CDR3 is TGTGCCAGCAGTTTTGCGGGATTCCAAGAGACCCAGTACTTC. It encodes CASSFAGFQETQYF.

The chain has TRBV20-1 and TRBJ2-5; 7 positions match TRBD2. Germline V gene sequence: CDR1 DFQATT, CDR2 SNEGSKA (reference sequence). The CDR3 sequence is 15 residues long. The V and J ends lost 3 bases and 1 base, in that order; junction bases with no gene match: 8. The CDR3 loop reads CSASPGGSFQETQYF. Here the CDR3 DNA reads TGCAGTGCTAGTCCCGGGGGGTCATTCCAAGAGACCCAGTACTTC.

The chain recombines TRBV5-1 with TRBJ1-1; tentative D call: TRBD1 (5 bases). V gave up 2 bases and J gave up 3 bases, with 8 bases separating them. The V gene's germline CDR1 is SGHRS and CDR2 YFSETQ. The CDR3 totals 13 residues. The CDR3 sequence: CASSFGGYTEAFF. CDR3 nucleotide sequence: TGCGCCAGCAGCTTCGGGGGATACACTGAAGCTTTCTTT.

This clone was picked up a small number of times. This chain joins TRBV6-2 or TRBV6-3 and TRBJ2-5, with TRBD2 as a possible D gene (5 bases). The germline gives CDR1 MNHEY, CDR2 SVGEGT. The CDR3 length is 17 residues. Trimming took 6 bases from V and 5 from J, leaving 25 bases between them. The CDR3 is CASSTRGAGRPAETQYF. CDR3 bases: TGTGCCAGCAGCACCCGGGGAGCTGGTAGGCCGGCGGAGACCCAGTACTTC.

The chain is built from TRBV6-4 and TRBJ2-3; 7 nucleotides agree with TRBD2. The CDR3 is 14 amino acids. Per germline, CDR1 MRHNA and CDR2 SNTAGT. Losses at the gene ends were 1 base for V and 9 bases for J; bases not matched to a gene: 7. The CDR3 loop is CASSDFEGRGTQYF. As DNA, the CDR3 is TGTGCCAGCAGTGACTTTGAAGGGAGGGGAACGCAGTATTTT.

This clone was found once. The chain recombines TRBV3-1 (or the pseudogene TRBV3-2) with TRBJ2-3, with D hard to call. The V and J ends lost 1 base and 1 base respectively, with 6 bases between them. The CDR3 length is 14 residues. CDR1 is LGHDT, CDR2 YNNKEL, per germline (reference sequence). CDR3 region: CASSQGGGTDTQYF. The CDR3 DNA reads as TGTGCCAGCAGCCAAGGCGGTGGCACAGATACGCAGTATTTT.

This clone was recorded many times. The V and J genes are TRBV19 and TRBJ2-1; 7 bases are a match to TRBD2. The V segment lost 3 bases and the J segment 5 bases; nucleotides outside the gene matches: 13. The V gene's germline CDR1 is LNHDA and CDR2 SQIVND (reference sequence). The CDR3 runs to 17 residues. CDR3 region: CASSIWLGTTDNNEQFF. As DNA, the CDR3 is TGTGCCAGTAGTATTTGGCTCGGGACTACTGATAACAATGAGCAGTTCTTC. The whole variable domain, filled in from reference TRBV19 and TRBJ2-1, reads DGGITQSPKYLFRKEGQNVTLSCEQNLNHDAMYWYRQDPGQGLRLIYYSQIVNDFQKGDIAEGYSVSREKKESFPLTVTSAQKNPTAFYLCASSIWLGTTDNNEQFFGPGTRLTVL.

This chain joins TRBV18 and TRBJ2-7, with 11 bases that match TRBD1. The CDR3 has 15 residues. Trimming cost V 1 base and J 7 bases; bases outside gene matches: 6. Per the germline V gene, CDR1 is KGHSH and CDR2 is LQKENI. In DNA, the CDR3 is TGTGCCAGCTCACCACTGGGGACAGGGGGTGATGAGCAGTACTTC. Its translation is CASSPLGTGGDEQYF.

The chain employs TRBV7-8 and TRBJ1-1; TRBD1 might be the D (5 bases). Trimming pared 5 bases from V and 4 bases from J, leaving 17 bases between. Germline CDR1 is SGHVS and CDR2 is FQNEAQ. This CDR3 comprises 15 residues. CDR3 DNA: TGTGCCAGCAGCCACCCCCGGGGGAGAGGCACTGAAGCTTTCTTT. Protein: CASSHPRGRGTEAFF.

This sequence joins TRBV3-1 (or the pseudogene TRBV3-2) and TRBJ1-4, with a weak D call TRBD1 (5 bases). Trimming removed 4 bases from V and 5 bases from J, with 17 bases in between. Germline CDR1 is LGHDT and CDR2 is YNNKEL (reference sequence). The CDR3 consists of 16 residues. The CDR3 loop is CASSPLAGVENEKLFF. The DNA of the CDR3 is TGTGCCAGCAGCCCCTTGGCGGGGGTTGAGAATGAAAAACTGTTTTTT.

Comment on this clone: Other DNA sequences in the same sample also yield this CDR3. J is TRBJ2-7 and V is TRBV3-1 (or the pseudogene TRBV3-2); unclear D gene. Trimming took off 0 bases at V and 0 bases at J, with 6 bases between the two ends. The CDR3 is made up of 14 amino acids. Germline V gene lookup returns CDR1 LGHDT and CDR2 YNNKEL (reference sequence). The CDR3 reads CASSQDTSSYEQYF. The CDR3 DNA reads as TGTGCCAGCAGCCAAGATACCAGCTCCTACGAGCAGTACTTC.

CDR3: CASSPGTGGSGELFF. DNA for the CDR3: TGTGCCAGTAGTCCCGGGACAGGGGGCTCCGGGGAGCTGTTTTTT. The gene calls are TRBV19 and TRBJ2-2; 12 bases match TRBD1. The CDR3 is made up of 15 amino acids. Germline V gene data show CDR1 as LNHDA and CDR2 as SQIVND (reference sequence). Unmatched junction bases numbered 4, after V lost 5 bases and J lost 6 bases.

This rearrangement joins TRBV5-4 to TRBJ2-1; no reliable D call. CDR3 length equals 13 residues. From germline, CDR1 is SGHNT and CDR2 YYREEE (reference sequence). V dropped 0 bases and J dropped 5 bases, with 6 bases sitting between them. CDR3 loop: CASSLGPNNEQFF. CDR3 sequence (DNA): TGTGCCAGCAGCTTGGGGCCAAACAATGAGCAGTTCTTC. Variable domain in full (rest from reference TRBV5-4 and TRBJ2-1): ETGVTQSPTHLIKTRGQQVTLRCSSQSGHNTVSWYQQALGQGPQFIFQYYREEENGRGNFPPRFSGLQFPNYSSELNVNALELDDSALYLCASSLGPNNEQFFGPGTRLTVL.

This sequence joins TRBV6-2 or TRBV6-3 and TRBJ1-5; 8 bases map to TRBD1. The length of the CDR3 is 18 residues. Germline lookup yields CDR1 MNHEY and CDR2 SVGEGT. Trimming took 5 bases from V and 0 from J; bases not matched to a gene: 12. The CDR3 protein is CASSTGQGIDHSNQPQHF. The DNA of the CDR3 is TGTGCCAGCAGTACCGGACAGGGCATAGATCATAGCAATCAGCCCCAGCATTTT.

The chain combines TRBV9 with TRBJ2-3; 8 nucleotides match TRBD1. The CDR3 is made up of 13 amino acids. Per germline, CDR1 SGDLS and CDR2 YYNGEE. J gave up 6 bases and V 4 bases, and 4 bases lay outside the gene matches. For the CDR3, the DNA is TGTGCCAGCAGCTTTTACAGGGGGGATACGCAGTATTTT. Translating gives CASSFYRGDTQYF.

The V gene is TRBV5-1, the J gene TRBJ2-1, with 9 bases lining up with TRBD2. The V gene end was trimmed by 6 bases and the J gene end by 3 bases; junction bases not matched to a gene: 7. This CDR3 has 15 amino acids. CDR1 SGHRS and CDR2 YFSETQ come from the germline V gene. In DNA form, the CDR3 reads TGCGCCAGCACCATGACTAGCGGAGGCTACAATGAGCAGTTCTTC. Its translation: CASTMTSGGYNEQFF.

The rearrangement joins TRBV4-3 to TRBJ2-5; the D is unclear. From germline, CDR1 is LGHNA and CDR2 YSLEER. V shed 0 bases and J shed 3 bases, with 11 bases lying between them. CDR3 size: 15 residues. Written as DNA, the CDR3 is TGCGCCAGCAGCCAAGACCCCAACAGAAAAGAGACCCAGTACTTC. Its protein product is CASSQDPNRKETQYF.